The rows below give T cell receptor beta chains drawn from one sample of a study of identifying expanded T cells in peripheral blood. Repertoires were generated with immunoSEQ multiplex PCR, while TCRdb's copy carries only in-frame clones and drops some. The sample includes around 120,000 clones, approximately 84% seen only once; the top ten take around 3.3%. Material for sequencing was blood. The receptors originated from a person aged 18 to 75 in good health. Both conserved end residues are part of each CDR3. The D gene is left open where the match is weak. Rows may omit the clone size; those that give it use once, few, many or a size class.

. TRBJ2-3 TRBV7-9 . CASSLSLGLGTDTQYF TGTGCCAGCAGCTTAAGCCTGGGGTTGGGCACAGATACGCAGTATTTT
. TRBJ2-3 TRBV9 TRBD2 CASSVAANSGGDTDTQYF TGTGCCAGCAGCGTAGCTGCTAATAGCGGGGGGGACACAGATACGCAGTATTTT
. TRBJ1-1 TRBV6-5 . CASSYQGIRLNTEAFF TGTGCCAGCAGTTACCAGGGTATAAGATTGAACACTGAAGCTTTCTTT
. TRBJ1-2 TRBV4-3 . CASSQQPGSGGYGYTF TGCGCCAGCAGCCAACAACCGGGCTCCGGAGGCTATGGCTACACCTTC
. TRBJ1-3 TRBV2 TRBD1 CASMRGTVRSGNTIYF TGTGCCAGCATGAGGGGGACAGTCCGATCTGGAAACACCATATATTTT
. TRBJ2-2 TRBV18 . CASSIGQMNTGELFF TGTGCCAGCTCAATAGGACAAATGAACACCGGGGAGCTGTTTTTT
once TRBJ2-5 TRBV6-5 . CASSSSPARGETQYF .
. TRBJ1-5 TRBV27 . CASSPYSNQPQHF TGTGCCAGCAGTCCATATAGCAATCAGCCCCAGCATTTT
. TRBJ2-7 TRBV7-2 . CASTLPGSYEQYF TGTGCCAGCACCCTCCCTGGTTCCTACGAGCAGTACTTC
. TRBJ1-1 TRBV7-9 . CASGLIRQGMTEAFF TGTGCCAGCGGGCTTATCCGTCAGGGAATGACTGAAGCTTTCTTT
. TRBJ1-1 TRBV6-5 . CASSYAVTMNTEAFF TGTGCCAGCAGTTACGCCGTCACCATGAACACTGAAGCTTTCTTT
. TRBJ1-1 TRBV4-3 TRBD1 CASSQEWTGRFTEAFF TGCGCCAGCAGCCAAGAGTGGACAGGAAGATTCACTGAAGCTTTCTTT
. TRBJ2-5 TRBV11-2 . CASSRNQETQYF TGTGCCAGCAGCCGTAATCAAGAGACCCAGTACTTC
. TRBJ2-7 TRBV7-6 . CASSLGTAYEQYF TGTGCCAGCAGCCTGGGGACCGCGTACGAGCAGTACTTC
. TRBJ1-2 TRBV27 . CASSLGLRYGYTF TGTGCCAGCAGTTTAGGGTTGCGTTATGGCTACACCTTC
once TRBJ2-5 TRBV7-2 . CASSLANPIRETQYF TGTGCCAGCAGCTTAGCCAACCCGATACGGGAGACCCAGTACTTC
. TRBJ2-2 TRBV10-1 . CASSEGWGRPYTGELFF TGCGCCAGCAGTGAGGGTTGGGGCAGACCATACACCGGGGAGCTGTTTTTT
. TRBJ1-1 TRBV7-3 TRBD1 CASSPQGDTEAFF TGTGCCAGCAGCCCCCAGGGGGACACTGAAGCTTTCTTT
. TRBJ1-2 TRBV5-5 . CASSGSYGYTF TGTGCCAGCAGTGGGTCCTATGGCTACACCTTC
. TRBJ1-3 TRBV11-2 . CASTQRGLGNTIYF TGTGCCAGCACCCAAAGGGGGTTAGGAAACACCATATATTTT
. TRBJ1-3 TRBV25-1 . CASSDYDSGNTIYF TGTGCCAGCAGTGATTACGACTCTGGAAACACCATATATTTT
. TRBJ2-2 TRBV5-4 . CASSLGIGELFF TGTGCCAGCAGCTTGGGGATCGGGGAGCTGTTTTTT
. TRBJ2-3 TRBV2 . CARDPGLPPNTQYF TGTGCCAGAGATCCGGGATTACCCCCGAATACGCAGTATTTT
. TRBJ1-1 TRBV7-3 . CASSLWMNTEAFF TGTGCCAGCAGCTTATGGATGAACACTGAAGCTTTCTTT
once TRBJ1-2 TRBV5-1 TRBD1 CASSPGQGNGYTF TGCGCCAGCAGCCCGGGACAGGGGAATGGCTACACCTTC
. TRBJ1-2 TRBV4-1 TRBD1 CASSQGGTDPVYGYTF TGCGCCAGCAGCCAGGGGGGGACAGACCCCGTCTATGGCTACACCTTC
few TRBJ1-1 TRBV30 . CAWSVSSWTEAFF TGTGCCTGGAGTGTATCTAGTTGGACTGAAGCTTTCTTT
. TRBJ1-5 TRBV27 . CASSQGYSNQPQHF TGTGCCAGCAGCCAGGGGTATAGCAATCAGCCCCAGCATTTT
few TRBJ1-1 TRBV4-1 TRBD1 CASGIRGHDTEAFF TGCGCCAGCGGAATTAGGGGGCATGACACTGAAGCTTTCTTT
. TRBJ2-6 TRBV4-1 . CASSQPGVAGANVLTF TGCGCCAGCAGCCAACCGGGGGTAGCCGGGGCCAACGTCCTGACTTTC
. TRBJ2-7 TRBV5-1 TRBD2 CASSPGLAGGEQYF TGCGCCAGCAGCCCGGGACTAGCGGGGGGCGAGCAGTACTTC
once TRBJ1-4 TRBV7-9 . CASSLGAGVNEKLFF TGTGCCAGCAGCTTAGGGGCGGGAGTTAATGAAAAACTGTTTTTT
. TRBJ2-3 TRBV7-3 TRBD1 CASSYMGGTGQDTQYF TGTGCCAGCAGCTATATGGGCGGGACAGGGCAAGATACGCAGTATTTT
. TRBJ2-7 TRBV2 TRBD2 CAGRGGGSYEQYF TGTGCCGGGAGGGGTGGGGGCTCCTACGAGCAGTACTTC
once TRBJ1-2 TRBV4-3 . CASSQDRNRAMNYGYTF TGCGCCAGCAGCCAAGATCGGAACAGGGCGATGAACTATGGCTACACCTTC
once TRBJ2-7 TRBV20-1 . CSSGRSYEQYF TGCAGTTCGGGACGCAGTTACGAGCAGTACTTC